One sample yielded the 26 T cell receptor beta chains listed below, sequenced in a study of identical twins. TCRdb reprocessed the 5' RACE reads via MiXCR and lists one record per CDR3 protein. The profile covers a few hundred thousand distinct CDR3 sequences, with roughly 20% appearing a single time and 12% taken by the ten largest. Sample: naive T cells sorted from blood. These receptors came from a man aged 45 to 65 in good health.

This chain links TRBV5-1 with TRBJ2-2; the match to TRBD1 covers 7 bases. The CDR3 runs 15 residues. J was trimmed by 4 bases and V by 0 bases; bases with no gene match: 3. Germline V gene sequence: CDR1 SGHRS, CDR2 YFSETQ. CDR3: CASSLGQGVTGELFF. In nucleotides, the CDR3 is TGCGCCAGCAGCTTGGGACAGGGTGTCACCGGGGAGCTGTTTTTT.

This clonotype was counted at least ten times. This rearrangement joins TRBV20-1 to TRBJ2-1, with 13 bases fitting TRBD2. The germline gives CDR1 DFQATT, CDR2 SNEGSKA (reference sequence). The J segment lost 4 bases and the V segment lost 3 bases, leaving 0 bases of the junction unmatched. CDR3 length: 14 amino acids. CDR3 residues: CSARGLAGYNEQFF. CDR3 DNA sequence: TGCAGTGCTAGGGGACTAGCGGGGTACAATGAGCAGTTCTTC.

The V and J genes are TRBV10-2 and TRBJ2-7; unclear D gene. CDR3 length: 12 amino acids. Germline V gene lookup returns CDR1 WSHSY and CDR2 SAAADI. Deletions cut 2 bases from V and 6 bases from J, with 8 bases between. The CDR3 sequence: CASSEGLGEQYF. The CDR3 DNA follows: TGCGCCAGCAGTGAGGGGTTGGGCGAGCAGTACTTC.

This clonotype was counted a few times. CDR3 loop: CASSPGSNTGELFF. CDR3 nucleotides: TGTGCCAGCAGCCCCGGGTCGAACACCGGGGAGCTGTTTTTT. This rearrangement joins TRBV6-2 or TRBV6-3 to TRBJ2-2, with D uncertain. V was pared by 6 bases and J by 0 bases, with 8 bases between. The germline V gene has CDR1 MNHEY and CDR2 SVGEGT. The CDR3 spans 14 residues.

V is TRBV29-1 and J is TRBJ1-2, with a weak D call TRBD1 (5 bases). The ends were cut back, 4 bases at V and 5 bases at J, with 11 bases in the middle. CDR3 length: 12 amino acids. Germline CDR1 is SQVTM and CDR2 is ANQGSEA. The CDR3 is CSVGGIGYGYTF. The CDR3 coding sequence is TGCAGCGTTGGGGGGATCGGGTATGGCTACACCTTC.

V usage is TRBV18 and J usage is TRBJ2-1; 8 bases line up with TRBD2. Losses at the gene ends were 4 bases for V and 0 bases for J; bases not matched to a gene: 14. Germline values: CDR1 KGHSH, CDR2 LQKENI. The CDR3 sequence is 19 residues long. The CDR3 spells CASSLLTSGSPSSYNEQFF. The DNA of the CDR3 is TGTGCCAGCTCACTCCTAACTAGCGGCTCCCCAAGCTCCTACAATGAGCAGTTCTTC.

The chain is built from TRBV2 and TRBJ2-4, with D possibly being TRBD1 (6 bases). Germline V gene data show CDR1 as SNHLY and CDR2 as FYNNEI. This CDR3 contains 14 residues. V gave up 5 bases and J gave up 5 bases, with 13 bases separating them. CDR3 protein: CASSTSRGENIQYF. The CDR3 bases are TGTGCCAGCAGTACCTCCAGGGGCGAAAACATTCAGTACTTC.

The chain is built from TRBV4-3 and TRBJ2-1; TRBD2 aligns across 7 bases. Germline CDR1 reads LGHNA; CDR2 reads YSLEER. This CDR3 region has 15 residues. The V gene end was trimmed by 0 bases and the J gene end by 11 bases; junction bases not matched to a gene: 10. CDR3 amino acids: CASSQDGGEGTQQFF. The CDR3 nucleotides read TGCGCCAGCAGCCAAGATGGGGGGGAAGGGACTCAGCAGTTCTTC.

This clonotype has a handful of counts. This sequence joins TRBV20-1 and TRBJ1-2; 8 bases are a match to TRBD1. The germline V gene has CDR1 DFQATT and CDR2 SNEGSKA (reference sequence). This CDR3 contains 13 residues. The V segment lost 6 bases and the J segment 5 bases; nucleotides outside the gene matches: 8. CDR3 protein: CSAKDRASYGYTF. In DNA, the CDR3 is TGCAGTGCCAAGGACAGGGCCTCGTATGGCTACACCTTC.

V and J are TRBV6-2 or TRBV6-3 and TRBJ2-1; D gene unclear. This CDR3 contains 13 residues. Germline-derived CDR1 and CDR2 are MNHEY and SVGEGT. V was shortened by 4 bases and J by 14 bases, with 18 bases between the two germline ends. CDR3 DNA: TGTGCCAGCAGTTCCCTTGGGGTAGCAGCAGAGTTCTTC. Its translation: CASSSLGVAAEFF.

This clonotype appeared a few times. The J gene is TRBJ1-2, the V gene TRBV7-2, with D perhaps matching TRBD1 (5 bases). CDR1 and CDR2 (germline): SGHTA, FQGNSA. CDR3 length equals 15 residues. The germline V and J ends were trimmed by 2 bases and 4 bases, with 14 bases remaining between them. The CDR3 reads CASSLPLGVGYGYTF. CDR3 coding DNA: TGTGCCAGCAGCTTACCCCTAGGGGTTGGCTATGGCTACACCTTC.

The V and J genes are TRBV5-1 and TRBJ1-1; 7 bases fit TRBD1. Unmatched junction bases numbered 5, after V lost 1 base and J lost 5 bases. Germline CDR1 reads SGHRS; CDR2 reads YFSETQ. The length of the CDR3 is 14 residues. As DNA, the CDR3 is TGCGCCAGCAGCTTGACAGGGGTCGGGACTGAAGCTTTCTTT. This gives the protein CASSLTGVGTEAFF.

This clonotype was counted between two and nine times. The genes are TRBV6-2 or TRBV6-3 and TRBJ2-6; the D gene is possibly TRBD1 (6 bases). V was cut by 6 bases and J by 4 bases, with 13 bases left in between. This CDR3 comprises 15 residues. Germline loops: CDR1 MNHEY, CDR2 SVGEGT. As DNA, the CDR3 is TGTGCCAGCAGCAGTACAGGGTTCGGGGCCAACGTCCTGACTTTC. This encodes CASSSTGFGANVLTF.

In this sample, this clonotype turned up many times. This chain joins TRBV7-8 and TRBJ1-5; no reliable D call. From germline, CDR1 is SGHVS and CDR2 FQNEAQ. CDR3 length: 16 amino acids. Trimming took off 3 bases at V and 0 bases at J, with 12 bases between the two ends. The chain's CDR3 is CASSFGRELSNQPQHF. The DNA for the CDR3 is TGTGCCAGCAGCTTTGGACGGGAGCTTAGCAATCAGCCCCAGCATTTT.

This clonotype was observed a few times. The CDR3 sequence: CASSLDPGSGRNEQFF. The CDR3 coding sequence is TGTGCCAGCAGCTTAGACCCTGGGAGCGGGAGAAATGAGCAGTTCTTC. This chain joins TRBV7-2 and TRBJ2-1; 8 bases fit TRBD2. V lost 1 base, J lost 7 bases, and 9 bases stayed unmatched. The CDR3 spans 16 residues. CDR1 is SGHTA, CDR2 FQGNSA, per germline.

This clonotype was seen at least ten times. The genes are TRBV20-1 and TRBJ2-7; D possibly corresponds to TRBD1 (5 bases). The CDR3 loop spans 13 amino acids. Trimming took off 1 base at V and 4 bases at J, with 11 bases between the two ends. Germline CDR1 DFQATT, CDR2 SNEGSKA (reference sequence). The CDR3 DNA reads TGCAGTGCTAGAGCCAGGACACGTTACGAGCAGTACTTC. This sequence encodes CSARARTRYEQYF.

This clonotype was seen at least ten times. The chain employs TRBV7-2 and TRBJ2-1; 9 bases align to TRBD2. V shed 5 bases, J shed 9 bases, and the junction held 14 bases outside the gene matches. This CDR3 region has 16 residues. The V gene's germline CDR1 is SGHTA and CDR2 FQGNSA. The CDR3 sequence: CASSLGGRGPRSEQFF. In nucleotides, the CDR3 is TGTGCCAGCAGCCTCGGCGGGAGGGGGCCCCGGAGTGAGCAGTTCTTC. Full variable domain (rest looked up from reference TRBV7-2 and TRBJ2-1): GAGVSQSPSNKVTEKGKDVELRCDPISGHTALYWYRQSLGQGLEFLIYFQGNSAPDKSGLPSDRFSAERTGGSVSTLTIQRTQQEDSAVYLCASSLGGRGPRSEQFFGPGTRLTVL.

This clonotype was observed a few times. The V gene is TRBV9, the J gene TRBJ1-2; D remains ambiguous. Germline assignment: CDR1 SGDLS and CDR2 YYNGEE. This CDR3 has 14 residues. V dropped 1 base and J dropped 8 bases, with 15 bases sitting between them. Here the CDR3 reads CASSVSASPGGYTF. CDR3 bases: TGTGCCAGCAGCGTATCAGCTTCACCGGGGGGCTACACCTTC.

This clonotype has a count of ten or more. V is TRBV29-1 and J is TRBJ2-1; TRBD2 matches 7 bases. This CDR3 spans 14 amino acids. Germline CDR1 and CDR2: SQVTM and ANQGSEA. With V trimmed by 4 bases and J by 3 bases, 6 bases remained unmatched. The CDR3 spells CSVVAGVVYNEQFF. The CDR3 nucleotides read TGCAGCGTTGTGGCGGGAGTCGTCTACAATGAGCAGTTCTTC.

This clonotype appeared a few times. The chain combines TRBV29-1 with TRBJ1-5, with TRBD1 identical over 7 bases. The CDR3 spans 15 residues. Germline CDR1 and CDR2: SQVTM and ANQGSEA. CDR3 in amino acids: CSPSRQGVRNQPQHF. The CDR3 coding sequence is TGCAGTCCCAGTAGACAGGGTGTTCGCAATCAGCCCCAGCATTTT.

Only a few counts were recorded for this clonotype. One junction end disagrees with the germline gene, perhaps due to a read error. The gene calls are TRBV12-3 or TRBV12-4 and TRBJ2-1, with D possibly being TRBD2 (6 bases). The CDR3 length is 13 residues. This CDR3 is CASSLVRGDEQFF. CDR3 coding DNA: TGTGCCAGCAGCTTAGTGCGGGGAGATGAGCAGTTCTTC.

The rearrangement joins TRBV5-5 to TRBJ1-5, with D maybe TRBD1 (6 bases). The CDR3 runs to 13 residues. The V end lost 2 bases, the J end lost 9 bases, and 12 bases lay between the germline ends. Germline assignment: CDR1 SGHKS and CDR2 YYEKEE (reference sequence). Here the CDR3 reads CASSFRGQGPQHF. The DNA of the CDR3 is TGTGCCAGCAGCTTTAGGGGACAAGGGCCCCAGCATTTT. Full variable domain (outside the CDR3, taken from reference TRBV5-5 and TRBJ1-5): DAGVTQSPTHLIKTRGQQVTLRCSPISGHKSVSWYQQVLGQGPQFIFQYYEKEERGRGNFPDRFSARQFPNYSSELNVNALLLGDSALYLCASSFRGQGPQHFGDGTRLSIL.

This clonotype was picked up many times. The chain carries TRBV7-2 and TRBJ2-1; the D gene is possibly TRBD2 (5 bases). The CDR3 loop spans 15 amino acids. V dropped 0 bases and J dropped 5 bases, with 11 bases sitting between them. The V gene's germline CDR1 is SGHTA and CDR2 FQGNSA. The CDR3 DNA is TGTGCCAGCAGCTTAGCGCACAGCGGAAACAATGAGCAGTTCTTC. Translating gives CASSLAHSGNNEQFF.

This clonotype was recorded a few times. The chain is built from TRBV20-1 and TRBJ2-2, with D possibly matching TRBD2 (6 bases). Trimming took off 6 bases at V and 2 bases at J, with 19 bases between the two ends. The CDR3 length is 16 residues. CDR1 and CDR2 (germline): DFQATT, SNEGSKA (reference sequence). Here the CDR3 reads CSAISEGTYNTGELFF. In DNA form, the CDR3 reads TGCAGTGCCATTAGTGAAGGGACTTACAACACCGGGGAGCTGTTTTTT.

This clonotype was seen at least ten times. The chain combines TRBV20-1 with TRBJ2-7, with D possibly TRBD1 on 5 matching bases. Germline assignment: CDR1 DFQATT and CDR2 SNEGSKA (reference sequence). Trimming removed 4 bases at V and 1 base at J, with 14 bases between. The CDR3 consists of 14 residues. CDR3 sequence reads: CSAKVLGPSYEQYF. The DNA of the CDR3 is TGCAGTGCTAAGGTATTGGGGCCTTCCTACGAGCAGTACTTC.

This clonotype was observed once. V is TRBV11-2 and J is TRBJ2-1; TRBD2 aligns across 12 bases. The CDR3 consists of 16 residues. J lost 5 bases, V lost 6 bases, and 8 bases had no gene match. CDR1 is SGHAT and CDR2 is FQNNGV in the germline V gene. The CDR3 spells CASRRPSGRANNEQFF. In DNA form, the CDR3 reads TGTGCCAGCAGACGACCTAGCGGGAGGGCCAACAATGAGCAGTTCTTC.